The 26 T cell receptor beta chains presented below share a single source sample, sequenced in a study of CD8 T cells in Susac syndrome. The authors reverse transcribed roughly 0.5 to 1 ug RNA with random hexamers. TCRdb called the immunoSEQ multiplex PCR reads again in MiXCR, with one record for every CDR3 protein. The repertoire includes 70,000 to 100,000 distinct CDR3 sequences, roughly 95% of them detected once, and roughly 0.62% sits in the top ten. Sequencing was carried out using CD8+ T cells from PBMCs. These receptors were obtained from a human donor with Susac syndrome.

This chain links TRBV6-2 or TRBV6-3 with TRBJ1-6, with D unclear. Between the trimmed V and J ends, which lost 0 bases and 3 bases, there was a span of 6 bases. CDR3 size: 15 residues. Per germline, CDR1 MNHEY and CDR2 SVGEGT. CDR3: CASSYSIGYNSPLHF. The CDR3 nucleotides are TGTGCCAGCAGTTACTCGATCGGCTATAATTCACCCCTCCACTTT.

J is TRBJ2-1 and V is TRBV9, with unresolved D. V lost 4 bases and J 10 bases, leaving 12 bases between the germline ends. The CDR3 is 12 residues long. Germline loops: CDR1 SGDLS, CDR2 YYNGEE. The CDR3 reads CASSPSGWEQFF. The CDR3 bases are TGTGCCAGCAGCCCCTCCGGGTGGGAGCAGTTCTTC.

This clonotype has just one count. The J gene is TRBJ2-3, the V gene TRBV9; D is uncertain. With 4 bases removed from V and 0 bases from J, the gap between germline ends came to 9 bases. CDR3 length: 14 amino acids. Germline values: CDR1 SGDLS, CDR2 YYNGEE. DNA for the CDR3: TGTGCCAGCAGCCCCTGGGGAAGCACAGATACGCAGTATTTT. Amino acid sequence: CASSPWGSTDTQYF.

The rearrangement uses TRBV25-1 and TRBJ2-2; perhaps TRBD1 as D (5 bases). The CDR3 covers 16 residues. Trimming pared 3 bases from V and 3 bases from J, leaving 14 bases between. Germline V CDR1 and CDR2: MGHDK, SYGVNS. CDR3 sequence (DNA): TGTGCCAGCAGTGATCATCTTATCAGGGACACCGGGGAGCTGTTTTTT. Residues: CASSDHLIRDTGELFF.

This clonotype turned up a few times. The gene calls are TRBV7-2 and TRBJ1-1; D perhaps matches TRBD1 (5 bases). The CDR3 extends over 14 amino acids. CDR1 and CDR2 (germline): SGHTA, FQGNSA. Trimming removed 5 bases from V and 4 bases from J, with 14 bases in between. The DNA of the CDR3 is TGTGCCAGCAGCCCACAGACAGCAAGCACTGAAGCTTTCTTT. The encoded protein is CASSPQTASTEAFF.

The CDR3 region is CASSQDPGRNQPQHF. CDR3 coding DNA: TGCGCCAGCAGCCAAGATCCGGGGCGCAATCAGCCCCAGCATTTT. This chain uses TRBV4-3 with TRBJ1-5, with a possible D match to TRBD1 (5 bases). The CDR3 is 15 amino acids. Between the trimmed V and J ends, which lost 0 bases and 2 bases, there was a span of 8 bases. Germline V gives CDR1 LGHNA, CDR2 YSLEER.

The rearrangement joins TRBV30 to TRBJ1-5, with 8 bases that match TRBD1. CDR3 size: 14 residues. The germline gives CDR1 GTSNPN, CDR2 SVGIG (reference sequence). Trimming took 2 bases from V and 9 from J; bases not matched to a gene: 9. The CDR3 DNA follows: TGTGCCTGGAGTAGGAACAGGGGGGGGAGGCCCCAGCATTTT. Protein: CAWSRNRGGRPQHF.

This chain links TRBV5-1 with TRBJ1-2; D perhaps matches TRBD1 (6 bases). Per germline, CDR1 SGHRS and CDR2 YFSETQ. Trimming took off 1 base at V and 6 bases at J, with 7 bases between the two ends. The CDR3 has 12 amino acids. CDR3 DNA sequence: TGCGCCAGCAGCTTGACAGGGAATGGCTACACCTTC. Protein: CASSLTGNGYTF.

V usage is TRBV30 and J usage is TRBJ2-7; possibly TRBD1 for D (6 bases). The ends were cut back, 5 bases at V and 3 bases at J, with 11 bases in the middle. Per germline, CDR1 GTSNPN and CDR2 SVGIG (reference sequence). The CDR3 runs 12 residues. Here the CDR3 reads CAWEGDNYEQYF. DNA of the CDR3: TGTGCCTGGGAAGGGGACAACTACGAGCAGTACTTC.

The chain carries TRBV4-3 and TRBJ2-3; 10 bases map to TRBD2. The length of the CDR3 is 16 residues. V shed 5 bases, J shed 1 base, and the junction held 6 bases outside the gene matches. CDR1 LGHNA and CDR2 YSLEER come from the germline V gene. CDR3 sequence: CASSFERGGRTDTQYF. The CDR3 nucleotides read TGCGCCAGCAGCTTTGAGCGGGGGGGCCGCACAGATACGCAGTATTTT.

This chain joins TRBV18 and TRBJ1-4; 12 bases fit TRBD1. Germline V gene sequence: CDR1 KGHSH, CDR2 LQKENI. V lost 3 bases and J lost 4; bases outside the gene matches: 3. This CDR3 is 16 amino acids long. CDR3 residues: CASSPGQGALNEKLFF. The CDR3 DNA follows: TGTGCCAGCTCACCGGGACAGGGGGCGCTTAATGAAAAACTGTTTTTT.

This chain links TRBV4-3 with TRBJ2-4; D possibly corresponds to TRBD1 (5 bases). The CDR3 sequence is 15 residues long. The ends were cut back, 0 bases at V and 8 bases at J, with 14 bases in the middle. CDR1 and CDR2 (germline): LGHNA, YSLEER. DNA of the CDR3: TGCGCCAGCAGCCAAGAACCAGGGTCCGGTGACATTCAGTACTTC. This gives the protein CASSQEPGSGDIQYF.

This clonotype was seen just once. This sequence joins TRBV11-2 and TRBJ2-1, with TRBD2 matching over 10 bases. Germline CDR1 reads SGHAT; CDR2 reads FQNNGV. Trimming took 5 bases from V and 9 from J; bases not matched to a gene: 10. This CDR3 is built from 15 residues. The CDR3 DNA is TGTGCCAGCAGCGTATCTAGCGGGGGAATGAGTGAGCAGTTCTTC. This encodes CASSVSSGGMSEQFF. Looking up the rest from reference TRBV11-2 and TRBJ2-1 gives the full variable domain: EAGVAQSPRYKIIEKRQSVAFWCNPISGHATLYWYQQILGQGPKLLIQFQNNGVVDDSQLPKDRFSAERLKGVDSTLKIQPAKLEDSAVYLCASSVSSGGMSEQFFGPGTRLTVL.

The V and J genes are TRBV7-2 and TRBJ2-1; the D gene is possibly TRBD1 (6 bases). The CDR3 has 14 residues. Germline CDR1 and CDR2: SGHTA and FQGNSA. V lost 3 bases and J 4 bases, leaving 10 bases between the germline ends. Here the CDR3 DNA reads TGTGCCAGCAGCTTCACCGGACAGTACAATGAGCAGTTCTTC. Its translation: CASSFTGQYNEQFF.

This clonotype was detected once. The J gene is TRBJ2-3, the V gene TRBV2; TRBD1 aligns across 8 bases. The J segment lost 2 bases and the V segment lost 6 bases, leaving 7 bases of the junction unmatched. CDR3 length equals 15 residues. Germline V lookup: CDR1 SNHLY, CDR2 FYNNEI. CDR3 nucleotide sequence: TGTGCCAGCAGCCCTTCGACAGGGGCCACAGATACGCAGTATTTT. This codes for CASSPSTGATDTQYF.

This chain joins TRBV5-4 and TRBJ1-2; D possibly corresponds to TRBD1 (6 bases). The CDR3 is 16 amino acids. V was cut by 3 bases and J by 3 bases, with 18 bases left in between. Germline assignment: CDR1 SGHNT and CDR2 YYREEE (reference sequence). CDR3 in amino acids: CASSSGGASGDYGYTF. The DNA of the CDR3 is TGTGCCAGCAGCTCTGGGGGCGCATCGGGAGACTATGGCTACACCTTC.

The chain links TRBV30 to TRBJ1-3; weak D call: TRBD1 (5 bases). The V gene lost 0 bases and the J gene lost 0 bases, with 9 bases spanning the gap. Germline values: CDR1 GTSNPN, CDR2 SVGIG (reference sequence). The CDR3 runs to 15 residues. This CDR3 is CAWSVSRASGNTIYF. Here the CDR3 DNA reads TGTGCCTGGAGTGTCAGCAGGGCCTCTGGAAACACCATATATTTT.

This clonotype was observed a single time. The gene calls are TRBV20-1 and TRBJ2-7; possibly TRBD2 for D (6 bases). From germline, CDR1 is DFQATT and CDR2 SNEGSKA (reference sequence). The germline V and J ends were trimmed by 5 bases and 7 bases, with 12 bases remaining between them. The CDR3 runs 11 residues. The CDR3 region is CSAGFGGEQYF. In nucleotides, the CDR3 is TGCAGTGCTGGTTTCGGGGGAGAGCAGTACTTC.

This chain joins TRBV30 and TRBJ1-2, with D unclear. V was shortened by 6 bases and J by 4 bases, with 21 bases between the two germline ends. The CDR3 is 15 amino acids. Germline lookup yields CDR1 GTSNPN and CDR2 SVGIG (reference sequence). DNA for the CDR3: TGTGCCTGTACTACGGACCGACCTGTTCTCTATGGCTACACCTTC. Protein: CACTTDRPVLYGYTF.

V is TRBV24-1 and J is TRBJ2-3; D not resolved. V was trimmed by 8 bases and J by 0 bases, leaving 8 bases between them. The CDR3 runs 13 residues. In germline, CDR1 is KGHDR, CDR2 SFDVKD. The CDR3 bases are TGTGCCACCACCGGACGGAGCACAGATACGCAGTATTTT. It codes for CATTGRSTDTQYF.

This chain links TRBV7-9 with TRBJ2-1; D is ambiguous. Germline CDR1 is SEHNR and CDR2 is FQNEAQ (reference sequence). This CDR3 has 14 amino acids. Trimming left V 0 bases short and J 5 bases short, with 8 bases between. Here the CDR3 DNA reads TGTGCCAGCAGCTTAGCGGCTGGGAACAATGAGCAGTTCTTC. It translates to CASSLAAGNNEQFF.

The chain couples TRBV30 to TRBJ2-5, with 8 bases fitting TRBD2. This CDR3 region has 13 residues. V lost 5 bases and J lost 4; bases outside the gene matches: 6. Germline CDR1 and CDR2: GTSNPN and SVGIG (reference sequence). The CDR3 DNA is TGTGCCTGGTCCGGGGGGGCCGGAGAGACCCAGTACTTC. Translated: CAWSGGAGETQYF.

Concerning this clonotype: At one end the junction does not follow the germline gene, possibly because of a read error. The chain's CDR3 is CASSQDGSNEKLFF. CDR3 DNA: TGTGCCAGCAGTCAAGACGGATCTAATGAAAAACTGTTTTTT. This chain uses TRBV3-1 with TRBJ1-4; D is undetermined. CDR3 length: 14 amino acids. From germline, CDR1 is LGHDT and CDR2 YNNKEL (reference sequence).

The chain's CDR3 is CASTNQRYLGTEAFF. CDR3 nucleotides: TGTGCCAGCACCAATCAGAGATACTTAGGCACTGAAGCTTTCTTT. The V gene is TRBV7-9, the J gene TRBJ1-1; D is unclear. CDR1 is SEHNR and CDR2 is FQNEAQ in the germline V gene (reference sequence). This CDR3 has 15 amino acids. Trimming left V 7 bases short and J 4 bases short, with 19 bases between.

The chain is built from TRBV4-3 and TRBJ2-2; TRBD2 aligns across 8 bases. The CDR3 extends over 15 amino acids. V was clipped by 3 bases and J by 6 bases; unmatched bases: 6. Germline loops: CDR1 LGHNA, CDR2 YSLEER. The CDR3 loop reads CASSQTGGLAGELFF. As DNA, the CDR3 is TGCGCCAGCAGCCAGACGGGGGGGCTGGCCGGGGAGCTGTTTTTT.

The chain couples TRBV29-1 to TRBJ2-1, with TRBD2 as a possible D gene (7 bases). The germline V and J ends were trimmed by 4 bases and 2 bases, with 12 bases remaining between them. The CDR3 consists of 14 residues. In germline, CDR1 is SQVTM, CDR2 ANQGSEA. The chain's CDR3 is CSVGGGGAYNEQFF. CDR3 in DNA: TGCAGCGTTGGTGGCGGGGGCGCCTACAATGAGCAGTTCTTC.